These 15 T cell receptor beta chains were sequenced from one sample in a study of OX40 agonist ivuxolimab in advanced cancers. Only in-frame clones appear in the TCRdb table, and some are missing; sequencing was by immunoSEQ multiplex PCR. The sample lists roughly 14,000 clones; 64% were seen once. The sequencing used CD4+ or CD8+ T cells sorted from blood, collected in a trial of the OX40 agonist ivuxolimab. The receptors here all came from an adult with an advanced solid tumor such as melanoma, head and neck, liver or kidney cancer.

V usage is TRBV4-1 and J usage is TRBJ2-1; 14 nucleotides agree with TRBD2. With 4 bases clipped from V and 6 bases from J, the junction kept 5 bases outside the gene matches. Germline V gene lookup returns CDR1 MGHRA and CDR2 YSYEKL. The CDR3 contains 16 residues. The CDR3 region is CASSPRLAGGFNEQFF. CDR3 coding DNA: TGCGCCAGCAGCCCCCGACTAGCGGGGGGGTTCAATGAGCAGTTCTTC.

This chain joins TRBV29-1 and TRBJ2-7; D is ambiguous. CDR3 length: 12 amino acids. The germline gives CDR1 SQVTM, CDR2 ANQGSEA. Trimming left V 7 bases short and J 0 bases short, with 10 bases between. Here the CDR3 reads CSAAEYSYEQYF. The DNA of the CDR3 is TGCAGCGCCGCCGAGTACTCCTACGAGCAGTACTTC.

J is TRBJ2-7 and V is TRBV27, with 10 bases aligning to TRBD1. Germline V CDR1 and CDR2: MNHEY, SMNVEV (reference sequence). The CDR3 spans 14 residues. The V gene end was trimmed by 2 bases and the J gene end by 3 bases; junction bases not matched to a gene: 1. The CDR3 region has the DNA TGTGCCAGCAGTTTAGGACAGGGGGTCTACGAGCAGTACTTC. This translates into CASSLGQGVYEQYF.

In this sample, this clone is medium-sized. The chain carries TRBV6-6 and TRBJ2-7; no definite D call. V was shortened by 2 bases and J by 2 bases, with 4 bases between the two germline ends. The germline V gene has CDR1 MNHNY and CDR2 SVGAGI (reference sequence). The CDR3 spans 12 residues. CDR3 protein: CASSYGTYEQYF. The CDR3, as DNA: TGTGCCAGCAGTTACGGGACCTACGAGCAGTACTTC.

The V call is TRBV7-9, the J call TRBJ2-2; maybe TRBD2 (5 bases). CDR1 is SEHNR and CDR2 is FQNEAQ in the germline V gene (reference sequence). The CDR3 length is 13 residues. Trimming took 6 bases from V and 5 from J, leaving 10 bases between them. The CDR3 DNA reads as TGTGCCAGCAGAGAGGGTTGGACCGGGGAGCTGTTTTTT. Its protein product is CASREGWTGELFF.

The V call is TRBV9, the J call TRBJ2-7, with D possibly matching TRBD1 (5 bases). Germline assignment: CDR1 SGDLS and CDR2 YYNGEE. The CDR3 is 14 residues long. Trimming removed 0 bases from V and 3 bases from J, with 10 bases in between. DNA of the CDR3: TGTGCCAGCAGCGTAGAAGGGGTAAGCTACGAGCAGTACTTC. It encodes CASSVEGVSYEQYF.

This clone was found a few times. The rearrangement links TRBV10-3 to TRBJ2-2; D unresolved. Trimming stripped 7 bases from V and 3 bases from J, with 12 bases between. The CDR3 totals 14 residues. Germline V gene sequence: CDR1 ENHRY, CDR2 SYGVKD. The CDR3 region is CAITGAWDTGELFF. As DNA, the CDR3 is TGTGCCATCACTGGTGCGTGGGACACCGGGGAGCTGTTTTTT.

This clone is a singleton in its sample. DNA for the CDR3: TGCGCCAGCAGCCATAGTGCGAACACCGGGGAGCTGTTTTTT. It yields the protein CASSHSANTGELFF. The chain uses TRBV4-1 and TRBJ2-2; no clear D gene. Looked up from germline, CDR1 is MGHRA and CDR2 is YSYEKL. Trimming removed 3 bases at V and 0 bases at J, with 5 bases between. The CDR3 is 14 residues long.

Only one count was recorded for this clone. The chain links TRBV5-8 to TRBJ2-1; 8 bases are shared with TRBD2. CDR1 is SGHTS and CDR2 is YDEGEE in the germline V gene. V lost 4 bases and J lost 13; bases outside the gene matches: 4. This CDR3 region has 11 residues. This CDR3 is CASSTGLAQFF. The CDR3 DNA sequence: TGTGCCAGCAGCACAGGACTAGCACAGTTCTTC.

Comments on this clone: The junction shows a germline mismatch at one end, possibly a read error. V is TRBV5-4 and J is TRBJ1-2; D is unresolved. Per germline, CDR1 SGHNT and CDR2 YYREEE (reference sequence). CDR3 size: 11 residues. The CDR3 is CASRNVAGYTF. In DNA, the CDR3 is TGCGCCAGCAGAAATGTCGCTGGCTACACCTTC.

The J gene is TRBJ2-3, the V gene TRBV7-2, with D perhaps TRBD2 (6 bases). V gave up 5 bases and J gave up 5 bases, with 11 bases separating them. CDR3 length: 13 residues. Germline V gene lookup returns CDR1 SGHTA and CDR2 FQGNSA. The CDR3 region is CASSPWDLDTQYF. The CDR3, as DNA: TGTGCCAGCAGCCCTTGGGACTTAGATACGCAGTATTTT.

The chain recombines TRBV7-9 with TRBJ2-5; no clear D. The J call is uncertain, as TRBJ2-7 better fits the DNA end. Germline CDR1 and CDR2: SEHNR and FQNEAQ (reference sequence). CDR3 length: 16 amino acids. The CDR3 spells CASSGRVGQETYEQYF. The DNA of the CDR3 is TGTGCCAGCAGCGGTCGAGTTGGCCAGGAAACCTACGAGCAGTACTTC.

The rearrangement uses TRBV11-2 and TRBJ2-7, with D maybe TRBD2 (7 bases). The CDR3 sequence is 14 residues long. CDR1 SGHAT and CDR2 FQNNGV come from the germline V gene. V was clipped by 0 bases and J by 6 bases, with 12 bases between them. Here the CDR3 reads CASSLDLRGGEQYF. CDR3 in DNA: TGTGCCAGCAGCTTAGATTTGAGGGGGGGCGAGCAGTACTTC. Using reference TRBV11-2 and TRBJ2-7 for the parts outside the CDR3, the full variable domain is EAGVAQSPRYKIIEKRQSVAFWCNPISGHATLYWYQQILGQGPKLLIQFQNNGVVDDSQLPKDRFSAERLKGVDSTLKIQPAKLEDSAVYLCASSLDLRGGEQYFGPGTRLTVT.

CDR3 residues: CASQGSSGTEAFF. The CDR3 coding sequence is TGTGCCAGCCAAGGGTCCTCGGGCACTGAAGCTTTCTTT. This chain links TRBV27 with TRBJ1-1; the D is unclear. The CDR3 is made up of 13 amino acids. V was pared by 8 bases and J by 4 bases, with 14 bases between. From germline, CDR1 is MNHEY and CDR2 SMNVEV (reference sequence).

The chain combines TRBV7-9 with TRBJ1-5, with D possibly being TRBD1 (6 bases). V was cut by 5 bases and J by 3 bases, with 23 bases left in between. The CDR3 sequence is 18 residues long. CDR1 SEHNR and CDR2 FQNEAQ come from the germline V gene (reference sequence). CDR3 loop: CASSPDVSGEMNNQPQHF. The CDR3 nucleotides are TGTGCCAGCAGCCCGGATGTGTCAGGGGAAATGAACAATCAGCCCCAGCATTTT. Full variable domain (outside the CDR3, taken from reference TRBV7-9 and TRBJ1-5): DTGVSQNPRHKITKRGQNVTFRCDPISEHNRLYWYRQTLGQGPEFLTYFQNEAQLEKSRLLSDRFSAERPKGSFSTLEIQRTEQGDSAMYLCASSPDVSGEMNNQPQHFGDGTRLSIL.